This TCR beta chain was recovered during a study of shared clonotypes between healthy human individuals. Germline assignment: CDR1 WSHSY and CDR2 SAAADI. The CDR3 spans 15 residues. The trim removed 3 bases at V and 2 bases at J, leaving 7 bases unmatched. Profiled with immunoSEQ multiplex PCR; TCRdb holds only in-frame clones, not every one. The sample has over a million clones; approximately 98.5% are singletons. The TCR sequence derives from a man in his thirties or forties in good health. Material for sequencing was naive CD4+ T cells sorted from blood. Subset reported: CD45RA+ positively selected. The chain couples TRBV10-2 to TRBJ2-7; TRBD1 matches 7 bases. The CDR3 nucleotides read TGCGCCAGCAGTGACGTAGGGGGCAATACCTACGAGCAGTACTTC. Translation: CASSDVGGNTYEQYF.